This TCR beta chain was observed in a study of T-cell memory formation after mild COVID-19. CDR1 and CDR2 from the germline V gene are SGHTA and FQGTGA. The CDR3 contains 14 residues. Constant-segment primers were used for 5'RACE, and the resulting TCR alpha and TCR beta cDNA libraries carried sample barcodes and UMIs. A single record per CDR3 protein comes from TCRdb applying MiXCR to the 5' RACE reads. The data show about 160,000 distinct CDR3 sequences, about 28% seen once. Of note for this clonotype: At one of its ends the junction is not consistent with the germline gene, which may arise from a read error.

The sample comprised PBMCs or a T cell subset sorted from them (not recorded which). This chain uses TRBV7-3 with TRBJ1-2; TRBD1 agrees at 10 bases. The TCR was taken from an adult woman who had mild COVID-19 (a few samples of this study predate the infection). Cell type and time point are not known. CDR3 in amino acids: CASSLTGQGYGYTF. The CDR3 bases are TGTGCCAGCAGTTTAACGGGACAGGGGTATGGCTACACCTTC. Based on the CDR3 plus reference TRBV7-3 and TRBJ1-2, the full variable domain is GAGVSQTPSNKVTEKGKYVELRCDPISGHTALYWYRQSLGQGPEFLIYFQGTGAADDSGLPNDRFFAVRPEGSVSTLKIQRTERGDSAVYLCASSLTGQGYGYTFGSGTRLTVV.